The following is a T cell receptor (beta chain) sequence with its context. PCR primers comprised 60 Vbeta and 13 Jbeta primers. The repertoire was sequenced with immunoSEQ multiplex PCR; TCRdb's copy has only in-frame clones and lacks some. Here the sample spans 150,000 to 200,000 clones, roughly 87% being singletons. Germline V lookup: CDR1 SGHRS, CDR2 YFSETQ. V lost 1 base and J lost 1, with 8 bases in between. The CDR3 runs to 14 residues. The sample comes from a study of cytomegalovirus exposure and HLA in healthy donors. The sequence derives from a girl in the first two years of life in good health and CMV-seronegative. The sample was PBMCs. The chain has TRBV5-1 and TRBJ2-5; possible D gene TRBD2, 5 bases. CDR3 DNA sequence: TGCGCCAGCAGCTTGACCGGGATCCAAGAGACCCAGTACTTC. Translation gives CASSLTGIQETQYF.